What follows are 2 T cell receptor beta chains derived from one specimen sequenced in a study of blood T cells in healthy people across ages. Primed by a sample-barcoded 5' primer and a J-beta primer mix, a second PCR proceeded for roughly 7 to 11 cycles. TCRdb analysed the 5' RACE reads with MiXCR anew, one entry per CDR3 protein. The sample records fewer than 2 million distinct CDR3 sequences, approximately 39% being singletons. The material sequenced was blood. The receptors shown here come from a human donor in good health.

This clonotype was recorded a few times. V usage is TRBV6-1 and J usage is TRBJ2-4, with D hard to call. The J call may be in error: the DNA end matches TRBJ2-5 better. CDR3 length: 14 residues. The germline CDR1 and CDR2 sequences are MNHNS and SASEGT. The CDR3 loop is CASSPRAVQETQYF. The CDR3 coding sequence is TGTGCCAGCAGTCCACGGGCGGTACAAGAGACCCAGTACTTC.

In this sample, this clonotype turned up once. The V call is TRBV5-1, the J call TRBJ1-1, with D perhaps matching TRBD1 (6 bases). CDR3 length: 16 amino acids. V gave up 1 base and J gave up 0 bases, with 13 bases separating them. Germline V gives CDR1 SGHRS, CDR2 YFSETQ. The CDR3 spells CASSLTTGSMNTEAFF. Here the CDR3 DNA reads TGCGCCAGCAGCTTGACGACAGGAAGCATGAACACTGAAGCTTTCTTT.